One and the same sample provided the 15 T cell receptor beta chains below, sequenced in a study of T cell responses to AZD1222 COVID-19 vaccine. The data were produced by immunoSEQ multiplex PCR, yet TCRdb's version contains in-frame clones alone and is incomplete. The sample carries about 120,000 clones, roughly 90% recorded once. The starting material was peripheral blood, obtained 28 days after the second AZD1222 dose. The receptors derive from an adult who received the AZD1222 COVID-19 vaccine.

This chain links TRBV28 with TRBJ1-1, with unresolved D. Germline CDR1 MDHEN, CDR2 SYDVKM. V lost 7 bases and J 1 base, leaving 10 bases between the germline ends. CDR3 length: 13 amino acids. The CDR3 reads CASTFPPNTEAFF. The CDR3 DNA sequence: TGTGCCAGCACCTTCCCCCCGAACACTGAAGCTTTCTTT.

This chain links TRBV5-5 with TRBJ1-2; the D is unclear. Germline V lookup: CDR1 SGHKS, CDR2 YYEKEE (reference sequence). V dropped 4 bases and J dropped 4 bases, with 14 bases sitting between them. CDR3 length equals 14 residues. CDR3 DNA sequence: TGTGCCAGCAGCGCGGCCCCGACGGTCTATGGCTACACCTTC. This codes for CASSAAPTVYGYTF.

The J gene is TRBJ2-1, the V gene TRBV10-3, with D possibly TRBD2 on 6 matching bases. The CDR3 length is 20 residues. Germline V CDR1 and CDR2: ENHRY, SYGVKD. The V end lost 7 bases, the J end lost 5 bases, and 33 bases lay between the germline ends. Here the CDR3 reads CAITDHRPLPGGAFDNEQFF. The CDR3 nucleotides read TGTGCCATCACCGACCACCGTCCCCTCCCCGGGGGAGCCTTCGACAATGAGCAGTTCTTC.

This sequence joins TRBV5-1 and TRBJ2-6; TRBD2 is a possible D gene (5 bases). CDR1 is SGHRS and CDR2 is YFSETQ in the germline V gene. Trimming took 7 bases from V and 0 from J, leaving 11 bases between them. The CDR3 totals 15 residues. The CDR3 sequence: CASQEDPSGANVLTF. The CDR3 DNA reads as TGCGCCAGCCAGGAGGACCCCTCTGGGGCCAACGTCCTGACTTTC.

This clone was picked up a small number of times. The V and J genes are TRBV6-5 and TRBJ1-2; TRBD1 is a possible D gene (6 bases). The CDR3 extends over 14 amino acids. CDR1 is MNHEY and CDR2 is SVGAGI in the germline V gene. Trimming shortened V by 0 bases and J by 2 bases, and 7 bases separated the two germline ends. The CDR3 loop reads CASSYSDRNYGYTF. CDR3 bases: TGTGCCAGCAGTTACTCGGACAGAAACTATGGCTACACCTTC.

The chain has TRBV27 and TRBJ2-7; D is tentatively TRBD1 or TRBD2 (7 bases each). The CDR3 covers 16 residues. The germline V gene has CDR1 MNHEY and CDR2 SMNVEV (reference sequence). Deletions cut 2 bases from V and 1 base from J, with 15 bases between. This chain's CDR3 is CASSLRGRGPSYEQYF. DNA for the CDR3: TGTGCCAGCAGTTTAAGGGGGCGGGGGCCGTCCTACGAGCAGTACTTC.

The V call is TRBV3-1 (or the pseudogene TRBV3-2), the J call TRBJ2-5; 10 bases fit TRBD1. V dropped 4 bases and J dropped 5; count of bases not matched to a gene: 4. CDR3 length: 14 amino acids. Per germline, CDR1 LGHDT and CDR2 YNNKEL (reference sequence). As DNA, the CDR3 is TGTGCCAGCAGCCGACAGGGGGCTTGGGAGACCCAGTACTTC. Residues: CASSRQGAWETQYF.

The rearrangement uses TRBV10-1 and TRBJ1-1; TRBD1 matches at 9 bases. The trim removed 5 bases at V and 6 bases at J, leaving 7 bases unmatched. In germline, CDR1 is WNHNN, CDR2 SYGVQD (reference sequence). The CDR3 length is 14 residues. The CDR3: CASSSNRGLAEAFF. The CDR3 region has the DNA TGCGCCAGCAGTAGTAACAGGGGGCTGGCTGAAGCTTTCTTT.

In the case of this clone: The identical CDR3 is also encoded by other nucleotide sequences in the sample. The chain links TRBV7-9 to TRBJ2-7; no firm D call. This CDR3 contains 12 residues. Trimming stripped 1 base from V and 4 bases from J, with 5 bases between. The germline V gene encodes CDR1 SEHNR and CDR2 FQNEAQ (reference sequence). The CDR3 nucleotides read TGTGCCAGCAGCTTAGTATCGTACGAGCAGTACTTC. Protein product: CASSLVSYEQYF.

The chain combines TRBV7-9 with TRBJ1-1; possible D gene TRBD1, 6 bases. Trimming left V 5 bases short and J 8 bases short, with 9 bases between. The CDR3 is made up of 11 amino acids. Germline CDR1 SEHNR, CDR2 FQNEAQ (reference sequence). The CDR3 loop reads CASSLDREAFF. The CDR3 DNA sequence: TGTGCCAGCAGCCTCGACAGGGAAGCTTTCTTT.

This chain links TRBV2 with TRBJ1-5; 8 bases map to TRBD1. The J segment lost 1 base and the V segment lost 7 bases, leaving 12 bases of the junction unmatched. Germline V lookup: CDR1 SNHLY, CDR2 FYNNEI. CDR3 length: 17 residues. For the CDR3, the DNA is TGTGCCAGCACTCCCTTAACAGGGGGATTAAGCAATCAGCCCCAGCATTTT. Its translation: CASTPLTGGLSNQPQHF.

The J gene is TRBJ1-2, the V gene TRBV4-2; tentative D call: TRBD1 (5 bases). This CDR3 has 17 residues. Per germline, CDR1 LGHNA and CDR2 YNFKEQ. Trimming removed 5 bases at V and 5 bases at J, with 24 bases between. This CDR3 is CASSSGGEQFRLYGYTF. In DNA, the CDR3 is TGTGCCAGCAGCTCGGGGGGGGAGCAATTCCGGCTATATGGCTACACCTTC.

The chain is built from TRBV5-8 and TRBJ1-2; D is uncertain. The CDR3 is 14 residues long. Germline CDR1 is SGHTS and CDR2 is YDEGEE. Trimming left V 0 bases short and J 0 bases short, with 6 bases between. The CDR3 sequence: CASSLGGPNYGYTF. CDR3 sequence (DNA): TGTGCCAGCAGCTTGGGGGGTCCTAACTATGGCTACACCTTC.

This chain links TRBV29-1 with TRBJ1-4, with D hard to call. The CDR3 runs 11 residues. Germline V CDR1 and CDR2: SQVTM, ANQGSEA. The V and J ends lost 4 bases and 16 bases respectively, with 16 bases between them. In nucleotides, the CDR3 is TGCAGCGTTGTGGGGTCTGGGGATACGTTTTTT. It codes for CSVVGSGDTFF.

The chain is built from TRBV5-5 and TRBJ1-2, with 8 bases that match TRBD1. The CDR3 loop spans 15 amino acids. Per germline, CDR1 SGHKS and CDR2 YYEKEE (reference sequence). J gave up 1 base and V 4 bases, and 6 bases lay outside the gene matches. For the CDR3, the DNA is TGTGCCAGCAGCGCGTGGACAGGGATTAACTATGGCTACACCTTC. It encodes CASSAWTGINYGYTF.